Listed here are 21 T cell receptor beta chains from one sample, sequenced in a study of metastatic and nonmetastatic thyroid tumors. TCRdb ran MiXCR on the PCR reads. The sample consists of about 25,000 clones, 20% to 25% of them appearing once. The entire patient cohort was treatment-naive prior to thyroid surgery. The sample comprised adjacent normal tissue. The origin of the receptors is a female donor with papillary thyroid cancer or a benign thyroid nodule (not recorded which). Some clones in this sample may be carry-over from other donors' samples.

Here the CDR3 reads CASSFSSRPGPSGLGQYF. CDR3 coding DNA: TGTGCCAGCAGCTTTAGTTCTCGGCCGGGACCCTCTGGGTTAGGGCAGTATTTT. The chain employs TRBV27 and TRBJ2-3; D possibly uses TRBD1 or TRBD2 (5 bases each). V was shortened by 6 bases and J by 11 bases, with 33 bases between the two germline ends. Germline CDR1 is MNHEY and CDR2 is SMNVEV (reference sequence). The CDR3 has 18 residues.

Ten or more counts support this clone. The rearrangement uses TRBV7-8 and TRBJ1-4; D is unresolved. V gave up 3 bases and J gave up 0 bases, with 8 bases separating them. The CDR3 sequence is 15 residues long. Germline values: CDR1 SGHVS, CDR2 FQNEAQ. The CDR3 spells CASSFSEATNEKLFF. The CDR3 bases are TGTGCCAGCAGCTTTTCGGAGGCAACTAATGAAAAACTGTTTTTT.

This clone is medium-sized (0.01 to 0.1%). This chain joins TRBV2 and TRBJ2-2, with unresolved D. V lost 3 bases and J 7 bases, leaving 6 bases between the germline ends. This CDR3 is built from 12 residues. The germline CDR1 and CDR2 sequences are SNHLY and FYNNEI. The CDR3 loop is CASSEQDGELFF. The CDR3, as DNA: TGTGCCAGCAGTGAGCAGGACGGGGAGCTGTTTTTT.

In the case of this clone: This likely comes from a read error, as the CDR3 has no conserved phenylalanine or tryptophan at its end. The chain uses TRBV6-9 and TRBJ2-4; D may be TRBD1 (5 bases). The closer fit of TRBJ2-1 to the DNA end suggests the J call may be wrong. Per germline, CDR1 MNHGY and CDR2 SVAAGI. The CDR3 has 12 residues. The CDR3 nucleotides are TGTGCCAGCACCGACCAGGGAAACATTCAGTTCATC. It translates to CASTDQGNIQFI.

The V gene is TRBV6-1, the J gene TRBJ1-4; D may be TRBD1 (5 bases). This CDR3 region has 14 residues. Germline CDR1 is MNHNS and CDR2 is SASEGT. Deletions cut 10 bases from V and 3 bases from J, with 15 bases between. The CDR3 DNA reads TGTGCCACCGCTCCCCGGGGGGCTAATGAAAAACTGTTTTTT. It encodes CATAPRGANEKLFF.

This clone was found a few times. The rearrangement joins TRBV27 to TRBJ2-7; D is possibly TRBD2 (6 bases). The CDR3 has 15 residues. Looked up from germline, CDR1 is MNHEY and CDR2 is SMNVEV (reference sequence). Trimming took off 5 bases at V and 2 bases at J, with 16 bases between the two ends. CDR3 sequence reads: CASSGRKGSAYEQYF. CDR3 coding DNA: TGTGCCAGCAGTGGGAGGAAGGGGTCCGCCTACGAGCAGTACTTC.

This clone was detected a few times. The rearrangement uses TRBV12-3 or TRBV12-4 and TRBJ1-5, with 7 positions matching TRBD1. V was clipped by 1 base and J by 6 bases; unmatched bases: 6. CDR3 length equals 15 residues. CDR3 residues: CASSLGQGDFQPQHF. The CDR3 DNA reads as TGTGCCAGCAGTTTAGGACAGGGAGATTTTCAGCCCCAGCATTTT.

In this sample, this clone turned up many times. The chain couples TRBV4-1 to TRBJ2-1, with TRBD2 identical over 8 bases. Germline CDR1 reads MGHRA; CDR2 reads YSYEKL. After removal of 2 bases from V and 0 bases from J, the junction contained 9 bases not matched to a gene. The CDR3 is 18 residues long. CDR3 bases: TGCGCCAGCAGCCAAATTGGGAGCGGGGGAAGCTCCTACAATGAGCAGTTCTTC. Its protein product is CASSQIGSGGSSYNEQFF.

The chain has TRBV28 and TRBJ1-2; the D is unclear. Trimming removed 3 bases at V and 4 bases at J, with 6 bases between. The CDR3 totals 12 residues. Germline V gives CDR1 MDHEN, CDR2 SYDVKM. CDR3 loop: CASSFLRYGYTF. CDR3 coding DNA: TGTGCCAGCAGTTTTTTACGCTATGGCTACACCTTC.

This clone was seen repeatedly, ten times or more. The CDR3 protein is CASSQDQGNTGELFF. As DNA, the CDR3 is TGTGCCAGCAGCCAAGATCAGGGGAACACCGGGGAGCTGTTTTTT. The J gene is TRBJ2-2, the V gene TRBV4-2; D is perhaps TRBD1 (5 bases). The V and J ends lost 0 bases and 1 base respectively, with 6 bases between them. This CDR3 comprises 15 residues. In germline, CDR1 is LGHNA, CDR2 YNFKEQ.

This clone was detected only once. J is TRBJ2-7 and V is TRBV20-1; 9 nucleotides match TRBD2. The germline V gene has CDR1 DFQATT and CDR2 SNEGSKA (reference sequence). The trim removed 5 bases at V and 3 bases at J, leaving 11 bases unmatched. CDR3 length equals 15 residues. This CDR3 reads CSAEGVAGENYEQYF. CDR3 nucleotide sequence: TGCAGTGCTGAGGGAGTAGCGGGAGAGAACTACGAGCAGTACTTC.

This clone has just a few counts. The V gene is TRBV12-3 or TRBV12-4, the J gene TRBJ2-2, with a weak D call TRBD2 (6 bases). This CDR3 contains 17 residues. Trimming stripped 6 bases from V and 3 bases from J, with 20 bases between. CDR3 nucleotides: TGTGCCAGCAGCAACCCGGGGGTCGGGGTCCACACCGGGGAGCTGTTTTTT. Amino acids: CASSNPGVGVHTGELFF.

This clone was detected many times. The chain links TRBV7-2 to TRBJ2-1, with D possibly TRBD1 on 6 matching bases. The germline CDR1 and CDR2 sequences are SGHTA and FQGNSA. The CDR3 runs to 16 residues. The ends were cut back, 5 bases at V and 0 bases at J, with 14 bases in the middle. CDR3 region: CASSPGVLNSYNEQFF. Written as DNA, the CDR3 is TGTGCCAGCAGCCCAGGGGTTCTTAACTCCTACAATGAGCAGTTCTTC.

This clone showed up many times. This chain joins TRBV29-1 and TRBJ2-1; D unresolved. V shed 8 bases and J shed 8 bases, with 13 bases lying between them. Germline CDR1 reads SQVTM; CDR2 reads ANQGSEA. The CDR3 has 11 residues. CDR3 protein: CSSRTSHEQFF. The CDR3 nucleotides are TGCAGCTCTCGGACCAGCCATGAGCAGTTCTTC.

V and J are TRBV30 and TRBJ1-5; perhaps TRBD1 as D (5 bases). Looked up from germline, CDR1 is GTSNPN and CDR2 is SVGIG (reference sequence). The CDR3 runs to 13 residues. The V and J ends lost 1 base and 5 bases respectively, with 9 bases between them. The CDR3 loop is CAWSGQQDQPQHF. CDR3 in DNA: TGTGCCTGGAGTGGACAGCAAGATCAGCCCCAGCATTTT.

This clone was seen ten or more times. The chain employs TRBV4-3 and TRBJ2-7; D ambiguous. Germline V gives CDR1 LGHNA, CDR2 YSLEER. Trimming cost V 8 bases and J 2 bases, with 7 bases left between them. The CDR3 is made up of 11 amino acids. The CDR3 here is CASFEPYEQYF. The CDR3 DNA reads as TGCGCCAGCTTTGAACCCTACGAGCAGTACTTC.

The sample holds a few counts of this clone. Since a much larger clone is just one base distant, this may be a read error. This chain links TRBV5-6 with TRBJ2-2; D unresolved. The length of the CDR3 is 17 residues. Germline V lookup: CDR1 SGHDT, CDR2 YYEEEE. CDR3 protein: CAISLRVLRVNTGELFF. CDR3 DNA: TGTGCCATCAGCTTGAGAGTTCTCCGGGTGAACACCGGGGAGCTGTTTTTT.

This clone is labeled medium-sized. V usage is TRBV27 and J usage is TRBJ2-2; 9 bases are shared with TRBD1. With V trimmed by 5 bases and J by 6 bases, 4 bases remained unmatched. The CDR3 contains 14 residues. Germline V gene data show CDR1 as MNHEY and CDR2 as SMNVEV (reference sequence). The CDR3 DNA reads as TGTGCCAGCAGTCTCGACAGGGGGGCCGGGGAGCTGTTTTTT. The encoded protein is CASSLDRGAGELFF.

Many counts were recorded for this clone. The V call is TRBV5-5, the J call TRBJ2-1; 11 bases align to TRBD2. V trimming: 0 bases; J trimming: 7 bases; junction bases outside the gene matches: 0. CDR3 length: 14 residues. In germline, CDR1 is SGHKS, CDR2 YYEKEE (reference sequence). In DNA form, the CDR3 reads TGTGCCAGCAGCTTGGGGACTAGCGGGAATGAGCAGTTCTTC. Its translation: CASSLGTSGNEQFF.

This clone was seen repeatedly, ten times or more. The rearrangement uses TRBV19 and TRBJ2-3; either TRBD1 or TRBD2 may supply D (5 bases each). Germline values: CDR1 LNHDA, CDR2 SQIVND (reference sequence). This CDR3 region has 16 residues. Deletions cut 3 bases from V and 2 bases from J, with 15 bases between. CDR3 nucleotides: TGTGCCAGTAGTATTACGACCGGGGCCTCCACAGATACGCAGTATTTT. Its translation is CASSITTGASTDTQYF.

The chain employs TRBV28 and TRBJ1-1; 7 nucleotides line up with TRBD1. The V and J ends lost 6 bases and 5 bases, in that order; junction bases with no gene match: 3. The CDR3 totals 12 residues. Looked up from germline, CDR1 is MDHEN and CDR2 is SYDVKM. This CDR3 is CASRTGRTEAFF. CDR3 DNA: TGTGCCAGCAGGACAGGGAGGACTGAAGCTTTCTTT.